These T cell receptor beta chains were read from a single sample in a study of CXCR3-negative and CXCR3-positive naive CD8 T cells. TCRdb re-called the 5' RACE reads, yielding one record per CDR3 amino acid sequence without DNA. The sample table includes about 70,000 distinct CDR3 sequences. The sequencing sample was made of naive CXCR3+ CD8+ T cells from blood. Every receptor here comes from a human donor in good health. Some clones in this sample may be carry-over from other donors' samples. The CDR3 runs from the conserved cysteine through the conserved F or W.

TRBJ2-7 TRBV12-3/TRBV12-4 CASSFAGTAYEQYF
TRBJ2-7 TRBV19 CASSMGALFSGQYF
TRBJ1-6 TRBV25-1 CARNRETSPLHF
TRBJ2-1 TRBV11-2 CASSRRVRGTLKFGNEQFF
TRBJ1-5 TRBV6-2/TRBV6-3 CASSTGTGTFGNQPQHF
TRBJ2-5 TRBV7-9 CASKGAGGSQETQYF
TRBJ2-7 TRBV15 CATRGADHSYEQYF
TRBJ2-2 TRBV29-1 CSVGLWGASDTGELFF
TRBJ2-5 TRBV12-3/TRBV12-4 CASSYQGQETQYF
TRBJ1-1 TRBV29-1 CSVEGQNTEAFF
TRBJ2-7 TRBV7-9 CASSSTGRGYEQYF
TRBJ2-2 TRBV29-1 CSVPGQRHTGELFF
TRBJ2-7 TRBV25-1 CASSAWTGYGYEQYF
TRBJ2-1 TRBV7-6 CASSPGIYNEQFF
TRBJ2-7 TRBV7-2 CASSLGSSGGFNEQYF
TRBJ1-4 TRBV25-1 CASSHATNEKLFF
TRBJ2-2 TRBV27 CASSWTGGDYTGELFF
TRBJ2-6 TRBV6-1 CAAKGYVSGANVLTF
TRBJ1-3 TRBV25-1 CASSEYLGSGNTIYF
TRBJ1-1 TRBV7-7 CASSLAANTEAFF
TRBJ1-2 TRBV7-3 CASSTGPNYGYTF
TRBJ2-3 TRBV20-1 CSASSGRGGLPDTQYF
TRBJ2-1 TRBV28 CASSSSSTGNNEQFF
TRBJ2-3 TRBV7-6 CASSLHEGTDTQYF
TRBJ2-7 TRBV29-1 CSVGMDSTYEQYF
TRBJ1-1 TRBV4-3 CASSQDDRGFTEAFF
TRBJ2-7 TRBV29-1 CSVPRGGDEQYF
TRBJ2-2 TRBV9 CASSPEGSGELFF
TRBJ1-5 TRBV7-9 CASSLASVDQPQHF
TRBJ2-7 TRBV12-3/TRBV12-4 CASSYLGDSQQYF
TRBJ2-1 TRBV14 CASSPGAGQGRWYEQFF
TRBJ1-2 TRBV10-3 CAAEGAKYGYTF
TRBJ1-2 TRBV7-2 CASTPGGRPPLGYTF
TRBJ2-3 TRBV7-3 CASSPGQGAADTQYF
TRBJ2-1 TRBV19 CASSLGDEQFF
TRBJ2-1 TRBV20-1 CSAKGLAGGPSYNEQFF
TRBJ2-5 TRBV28 CASSWTGGERTQYF
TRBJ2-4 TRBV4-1 CASSSPSGGASDKNIQYF
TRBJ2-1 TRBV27 CASSRRGLGNEQFF
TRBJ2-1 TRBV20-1 CSARPGGGSPHYNEQFF
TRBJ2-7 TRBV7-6 CASSGGRSSYEQYF
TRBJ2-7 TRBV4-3 CASSQGSGGYEQYF